These 21 T cell receptor beta chains were sequenced from one sample in a study of response to subunit inactivated influenza vaccine. TCRdb re-called the RT-PCR reads through MiXCR, storing one row per CDR3 protein. The sample lists about 520,000 distinct CDR3 sequences, around 25% seen once, with 1.5% to 2% in the top ten. Specimen: CD4+ T cells sorted from PBMCs, collected around 5 days after vaccination. These receptors were obtained from a man aged 50 or older who received an inactivated influenza vaccine.

The V call is TRBV5-1, the J call TRBJ2-3; D is undetermined. The V gene lost 3 bases and the J gene lost 0 bases, with 5 bases spanning the gap. This CDR3 has 13 amino acids. The germline V gene has CDR1 SGHRS and CDR2 YFSETQ. The CDR3 protein is CASSSESTDTQYF. CDR3 bases: TGCGCCAGCAGCTCCGAAAGCACAGATACGCAGTATTTT.

This clonotype has only a few counts. V gene TRBV5-1 combines with J gene TRBJ2-7, with 7 bases that match TRBD1. Trimming removed 4 bases from V and 2 bases from J; junction bases left unmatched: 9. Germline loops: CDR1 SGHRS, CDR2 YFSETQ. The CDR3 runs 15 residues. This chain's CDR3 is CASSLQGNSAYEQYF. The CDR3 nucleotides are TGCGCCAGCAGCCTACAGGGGAATAGCGCCTACGAGCAGTACTTC.

In this sample, this clonotype turned up a few times. As DNA, the CDR3 is TGTGCCAGCAGGGTTTTGGCGGGGGGCCCCACAGATACGCAGTATTTT. It is translated as CASRVLAGGPTDTQYF. This chain connects TRBV12-3 or TRBV12-4 to TRBJ2-3; TRBD2 aligns across 8 bases. The V gene end was trimmed by 6 bases and the J gene end by 2 bases; junction bases not matched to a gene: 10. CDR3 length: 16 residues.

The chain uses TRBV5-6 and TRBJ2-5; D uncertain. The ends were cut back, 0 bases at V and 1 base at J, with 10 bases in the middle. Germline CDR1 is SGHDT and CDR2 is YYEEEE. The CDR3 extends over 15 amino acids. The CDR3 sequence: CASSLAVGIQETQYF. CDR3 coding DNA: TGTGCCAGCAGCTTGGCGGTGGGCATCCAAGAGACCCAGTACTTC.

The chain recombines TRBV5-1 with TRBJ2-5, with TRBD1 as a possible D gene (5 bases). V shed 0 bases and J shed 4 bases, with 16 bases lying between them. Germline-derived CDR1 and CDR2 are SGHRS and YFSETQ. The CDR3 is 16 amino acids. CDR3 DNA: TGCGCCAGCAGCTTGGCGGTGTCTGTGGGGCGAGAGACCCAGTACTTC. It codes for CASSLAVSVGRETQYF.

The gene calls are TRBV3-1 and TRBJ1-6; D is ambiguous. This CDR3 is built from 14 residues. Germline V gene data show CDR1 as LGHDT and CDR2 as YNNKEL (reference sequence). Trimming stripped 0 bases from V and 9 bases from J, with 9 bases between. CDR3 sequence: CASSQDGKSSPLHF. CDR3 in DNA: TGTGCCAGCAGCCAAGATGGGAAAAGTTCACCCCTCCACTTT.

The chain uses TRBV15 and TRBJ2-3, with D possibly TRBD1 on 6 matching bases. The CDR3 has 13 amino acids. V lost 1 base and J lost 5, with 7 bases in between. Germline lookup yields CDR1 LNHNV and CDR2 YYDKDF (reference sequence). The CDR3 sequence is CATSRGGLDTQYF. The CDR3 coding sequence is TGTGCCACCAGCAGAGGGGGGCTAGATACGCAGTATTTT. The full variable domain, with the rest looked up from reference TRBV15 and TRBJ2-3, is DAMVIQNPRYQVTQFGKPVTLSCSQTLNHNVMYWYQQKSSQAPKLLFHYYDKDFNNEADTPDNFQSRRPNTSFCFLDIRSPGLGDTAMYLCATSRGGLDTQYFGPGTRLTVL.

The gene calls are TRBV6-1 and TRBJ1-1; tentatively, D is TRBD1 (5 bases). From germline, CDR1 is MNHNS and CDR2 SASEGT. This CDR3 region has 14 residues. Trimming stripped 6 bases from V and 0 bases from J, with 11 bases between. The CDR3 sequence: CASSGDLLNTEAFF. The CDR3 nucleotides are TGTGCCAGCAGCGGGGACCTCTTGAACACTGAAGCTTTCTTT.

This clonotype appeared once. The chain is built from TRBV11-2 and TRBJ2-4, with a weak D call TRBD2 (6 bases). The CDR3 runs to 14 residues. Germline CDR1 SGHAT, CDR2 FQNNGV. The V end was cut by 2 bases, the J end by 3 bases, with 8 bases between. The CDR3 bases are TGTGCCAGCAGCTTACGAGCGGGCAAAAACATTCAGTACTTC. Its protein product is CASSLRAGKNIQYF.

The chain employs TRBV12-3 or TRBV12-4 and TRBJ1-3; no clear D. The CDR3 is made up of 14 amino acids. The ends were cut back, 5 bases at V and 0 bases at J, with 8 bases in the middle. Written as DNA, the CDR3 is TGTGCCAGCAGTCGAGATGGCTCTGGAAACACCATATATTTT. Its protein product is CASSRDGSGNTIYF.

The chain has TRBV29-1 and TRBJ2-3, with 10 nucleotides matching TRBD1. Trimming removed 4 bases from V and 7 bases from J; junction bases left unmatched: 5. Germline CDR1 and CDR2: SQVTM and ANQGSEA. This CDR3 spans 13 amino acids. The CDR3: CSVAGTGAYTQYF. The CDR3 region has the DNA TGCAGCGTTGCCGGGACAGGGGCCTATACGCAGTATTTT.

This clonotype has only a few counts. This chain joins TRBV5-1 and TRBJ2-1; 13 bases match TRBD2. Germline CDR1 is SGHRS and CDR2 is YFSETQ. The V segment lost 3 bases and the J segment 1 base; nucleotides outside the gene matches: 1. The CDR3 spans 16 residues. The DNA of the CDR3 is TGCGCCAGCAGCTGGGGACTAGCGGGGTCCTACAATGAGCAGTTCTTC. Residues: CASSWGLAGSYNEQFF. Supplemented by reference TRBV5-1 and TRBJ2-1, the full variable domain reads KAGVTQTPRYLIKTRGQQVTLSCSPISGHRSVSWYQQTPGQGLQFLFEYFSETQRNKGNFPGRFSGRQFSNSRSEMNVSTLELGDSALYLCASSWGLAGSYNEQFFGPGTRLTVL.

A few counts support this clonotype. This chain links TRBV10-3 with TRBJ2-3, with 7 bases matching TRBD2. The V and J ends lost 6 bases and 4 bases, in that order; junction bases with no gene match: 16. Per the germline V gene, CDR1 is ENHRY and CDR2 is SYGVKD. The CDR3 is 17 amino acids. The CDR3 region has the DNA TGTGCCATCAGCGCTAGGGGCCGGGAGGCCACGGCAGATACGCAGTATTTT. It translates to CAISARGREATADTQYF.

This chain links TRBV5-1 with TRBJ1-5, with D possibly TRBD1 on 5 matching bases. The CDR3 loop spans 15 amino acids. Germline V CDR1 and CDR2: SGHRS, YFSETQ. Trimming left V 0 bases short and J 4 bases short, with 11 bases between. The CDR3 sequence: CASSLGGVTNQPQHF. As DNA, the CDR3 is TGCGCCAGCAGCTTGGGAGGGGTAACGAATCAGCCCCAGCATTTT.

The chain employs TRBV5-6 and TRBJ2-1, with 8 bases identical to TRBD2. The CDR3 has 17 residues. CDR1 is SGHDT and CDR2 is YYEEEE in the germline V gene. The V gene end was trimmed by 0 bases and the J gene end by 14 bases; junction bases not matched to a gene: 19. The CDR3 loop is CASSLAWREDQGDQEFF. CDR3 nucleotide sequence: TGTGCCAGCAGCTTGGCCTGGCGGGAGGACCAGGGAGATCAAGAGTTCTTC.

This clonotype has only a few counts. The V gene is TRBV20-1, the J gene TRBJ2-7; D remains ambiguous. V lost 1 base, J lost 3 bases, and 22 bases lay in between. The CDR3 is made up of 17 amino acids. The germline V gene has CDR1 DFQATT and CDR2 SNEGSKA (reference sequence). CDR3 in DNA: TGCAGTGCTAGAGCCCTCGTTGGTTTAGGCCCCGGCTACGAGCAGTACTTC. Translating it yields CSARALVGLGPGYEQYF.

This clonotype has only a few counts. This chain uses TRBV20-1 with TRBJ2-7; D possibly matches TRBD1 or TRBD2 (5 bases each). This CDR3 has 14 residues. V was clipped by 5 bases and J by 4 bases, with 18 bases between them. CDR1 is DFQATT, CDR2 SNEGSKA, per germline (reference sequence). CDR3 sequence reads: CSAPPAGAMYEQYF. The CDR3 bases are TGCAGTGCTCCCCCGGCCGGGGCCATGTACGAGCAGTACTTC.

This clonotype appeared a few times. The CDR3 protein is CSALPQGSSTEAFF. CDR3 DNA: TGCAGCGCTCTCCCCCAGGGGTCGAGCACTGAAGCTTTCTTT. The chain couples TRBV29-1 to TRBJ1-1, with D maybe TRBD1 (6 bases). V shed 7 bases and J shed 4 bases, with 19 bases lying between them. The CDR3 spans 14 residues. Germline-derived CDR1 and CDR2 are SQVTM and ANQGSEA.

This chain joins TRBV7-2 and TRBJ2-1; D possibly uses TRBD1 or TRBD2 (5 bases each). Trimming pared 5 bases from V and 4 bases from J, leaving 15 bases between. CDR1 is SGHTA and CDR2 is FQGNSA in the germline V gene. The CDR3 contains 15 residues. In DNA form, the CDR3 reads TGTGCCAGCAGCCCCGTGGGGGTGGTGTACAATGAGCAGTTCTTC. The encoded protein is CASSPVGVVYNEQFF.

This chain uses TRBV5-1 with TRBJ2-3; 8 bases agree with TRBD1. J gave up 9 bases and V 3 bases, and 3 bases lay outside the gene matches. Germline V lookup: CDR1 SGHRS, CDR2 YFSETQ. The CDR3 totals 12 residues. CDR3 in amino acids: CASSSGGATQYF. The CDR3 DNA reads as TGCGCCAGCAGCTCAGGGGGCGCAACGCAGTATTTT.

This rearrangement joins TRBV6-6 to TRBJ2-6, with 7 bases fitting TRBD1. The germline CDR1 and CDR2 sequences are MNHNY and SVGAGI (reference sequence). The CDR3 spans 13 residues. V dropped 5 bases and J dropped 10; count of bases not matched to a gene: 5. CDR3 bases: TGTGCCAGCAGTCGACAGGGCCGTAACGTCCTGACTTTC. Translated: CASSRQGRNVLTF.